The clone carrying this T cell receptor (beta chain) was recorded once. This entry comes from a study of OX40 agonist ivuxolimab in advanced cancers. Study in general: Having had anti-PD-1, anti-PD-L1 or anti-CTLA-4 therapy before was allowed, and roughly 40% had some.

Produced via immunoSEQ multiplex PCR; TCRdb's table is partial and in-frame only. This sample has about 21,000 clones, with about four fifths found just once. The V gene end was trimmed by 4 bases and the J gene end by 6 bases; junction bases not matched to a gene: 6. The V gene's germline CDR1 is SGHVS and CDR2 FQNEAQ. The CDR3 sequence is 14 residues long. This clonotype was obtained from an adult with an advanced solid tumor such as melanoma, head and neck, liver or kidney cancer. Sequencing was performed on CD4+ or CD8+ T cells sorted from blood, taken in a trial of the OX40 agonist ivuxolimab. V and J are TRBV7-8 and TRBJ2-1; TRBD2 matches at 7 bases. The CDR3 region is CASSSPLAANEQFF. CDR3 in DNA: TGTGCCAGCAGCTCGCCGCTAGCGGCCAATGAGCAGTTCTTC.